The TCR beta chain under discussion was sequenced for a study of blood T cell repertoires in COVID-19. Study overall: Collection of acute and convalescent COVID-19 samples took place in the United States, Italy and Spain.

Resolution of symptoms, clearance, or two negative PCRs was present in recovered Cohort 3 donors. Profiling relied on immunoSEQ multiplex PCR, and the TCRdb table lists in-frame clones only, not all of them. This repertoire shows 300,000 to 350,000 clones, 80% to 90% found once; its top ten account for over 4.5%. This TCR came from a man younger than 40 who had recovered from COVID-19. What was sequenced was PBMCs or T cells enriched from blood (not recorded which).

The CDR3 region is CASSRGAKEQYF. DNA for the CDR3: TGTGCCAGCTCACGGGGCGCTAAAGAGCAGTACTTC. This chain uses TRBV18 with TRBJ2-7, with D maybe TRBD1 (5 bases). Per germline, CDR1 KGHSH and CDR2 LQKENI. V was shortened by 4 bases and J by 7 bases, with 11 bases between the two germline ends. The CDR3 has 12 amino acids.